This T cell receptor beta chain was captured in a study of control samples from healthy donors and cancer patients. The trim removed 7 bases at V and 2 bases at J, leaving 6 bases unmatched. The CDR3 runs 14 residues. CDR1 and CDR2 (germline): LNHDA, SQIVND (reference sequence). Profiling relied on immunoSEQ multiplex PCR, and the TCRdb table lists in-frame clones only, not all of them. Of about 89,000 clones listed, around nine tenths are singletons. V and J are TRBV19 and TRBJ2-3; 7 bases match TRBD2. This receptor was taken from a man aged 25-45 years in good health. The sample comprised blood. The CDR3 spells CASTTGDYTDTQYF. The DNA of the CDR3 is TGTGCCAGTACCACGGGGGACTACACAGATACGCAGTATTTT. Full variable domain (outside the CDR3, taken from reference TRBV19 and TRBJ2-3): DGGITQSPKYLFRKEGQNVTLSCEQNLNHDAMYWYRQDPGQGLRLIYYSQIVNDFQKGDIAEGYSVSREKKESFPLTVTSAQKNPTAFYLCASTTGDYTDTQYFGPGTRLTVL.